Shown below are 30 T cell receptor beta chains from a single sample sequenced in a study of blood T cells in healthy people across ages. With a J-beta primer mix and a sample-barcoded 5' primer, a second PCR ran about 7 to 12 cycles. In TCRdb, the 5' RACE reads were re-called with MiXCR into one record per CDR3 protein. The sample has some 1.4 million distinct CDR3 sequences, around 39% seen once. The sequencing input was blood. Receptors were obtained from a woman in her late teens or twenties in good health.

This clonotype was counted only a few times. The V gene is TRBV20-1, the J gene TRBJ1-5, with a possible D match to TRBD1 (5 bases). V gave up 3 bases and J gave up 3 bases, with 12 bases separating them. CDR3 size: 14 residues. CDR1 is DFQATT, CDR2 SNEGSKA, per germline (reference sequence). The CDR3 DNA follows: TGCAGTGCTAGTTGGGGGGATCTCAATCAGCCCCAGCATTTT. Translating gives CSASWGDLNQPQHF.

CDR3 in DNA: TGTGCCAGCGGAGGACGCTTAGGGGATGGCTACACCTTC. This encodes CASGGRLGDGYTF. The chain recombines TRBV27 with TRBJ1-2; D perhaps matches TRBD1 (5 bases). Germline CDR1 MNHEY, CDR2 SMNVEV (reference sequence). V lost 8 bases, J lost 6 bases, and 16 bases lay in between. The CDR3 length is 13 residues.

The V gene is TRBV20-1, the J gene TRBJ2-1; 9 bases match TRBD2. Germline CDR1 is DFQATT and CDR2 is SNEGSKA (reference sequence). With 6 bases clipped from V and 8 bases from J, the junction kept 8 bases outside the gene matches. CDR3 length: 13 amino acids. CDR3 protein: CSAFGLARDEQFF. The CDR3, as DNA: TGCAGTGCCTTTGGACTAGCGAGGGATGAGCAGTTCTTC.

This clonotype was counted between two and nine times. This sequence joins TRBV29-1 and TRBJ1-1; weak D call: TRBD1 (5 bases). Looked up from germline, CDR1 is SQVTM and CDR2 is ANQGSEA. V gave up 7 bases and J gave up 4 bases, with 16 bases separating them. This CDR3 contains 13 residues. CDR3 in DNA: TGCAGCGAATCAGGGCCCCGGGGCACTGAAGCTTTCTTT. Translated: CSESGPRGTEAFF.

The gene calls are TRBV29-1 and TRBJ1-2; D uncertain. Trimming stripped 4 bases from V and 1 base from J, with 10 bases between. Germline CDR1 and CDR2: SQVTM and ANQGSEA. This CDR3 region has 13 residues. The DNA for the CDR3 is TGCAGCGTTGGCGTCGGGGTTAACTATGGCTACACCTTC. Residues: CSVGVGVNYGYTF.

The sample holds a few counts of this clonotype. The chain is built from TRBV11-3 and TRBJ2-3; 12 bases agree with TRBD2. The CDR3 runs 14 residues. The germline V gene has CDR1 SGHNT and CDR2 YENEEA. With 5 bases clipped from V and 6 bases from J, the junction kept 3 bases outside the gene matches. The DNA for the CDR3 is TGTGCCAGCAGCCAGACTAGCGGGAGTGATACGCAGTATTTT. Its translation: CASSQTSGSDTQYF.

This clonotype was counted only a few times. The CDR3 DNA reads TGTGCCATCCCCGCTGACCGGGACTCGGACGCCTACGAGCAGTACTTC. Amino acids: CAIPADRDSDAYEQYF. The chain couples TRBV10-3 to TRBJ2-7; possibly TRBD2 for D (6 bases). The CDR3 loop spans 16 amino acids. In germline, CDR1 is ENHRY, CDR2 SYGVKD. The V end lost 8 bases, the J end lost 2 bases, and 22 bases lay between the germline ends.

In this sample, this clonotype turned up a few times. The chain couples TRBV11-2 to TRBJ2-3; D is ambiguous. The ends were cut back, 5 bases at V and 6 bases at J, with 24 bases in the middle. The germline V gene has CDR1 SGHAT and CDR2 FQNNGV. This CDR3 is built from 17 residues. For the CDR3, the DNA is TGTGCCAGCAGCGCGAGGTACCGGGTCCGAAAAGAGGATACGCAGTATTTT. Protein: CASSARYRVRKEDTQYF.

This chain joins TRBV20-1 and TRBJ1-1; D gene unclear. The CDR3 contains 14 residues. Germline assignment: CDR1 DFQATT and CDR2 SNEGSKA (reference sequence). Deletions cut 2 bases from V and 8 bases from J, with 18 bases between. CDR3 nucleotide sequence: TGCAGTGCTAGATCCCGGGAGGGAGTAGCCGAAGCTTTCTTT. It is translated as CSARSREGVAEAFF.

In its sample, this clonotype was seen many times. The chain joins TRBV20-1 to TRBJ2-1; D may correspond to TRBD1 or TRBD2 (5 bases each). The V gene's germline CDR1 is DFQATT and CDR2 SNEGSKA (reference sequence). The CDR3 covers 11 residues. CDR3 loop: CATGTLNEQFF. In DNA, the CDR3 is TGCGCAACCGGGACCCTTAATGAGCAGTTCTTC.

This clonotype was observed a handful of times. The chain recombines TRBV6-5 with TRBJ2-1; D is unresolved. V shed 8 bases and J shed 7 bases, with 18 bases lying between them. CDR3 length: 14 residues. Germline lookup yields CDR1 MNHEY and CDR2 SVGAGI. The CDR3 sequence: CASRTRDLGNEQFF. The CDR3 DNA is TGTGCCAGCCGGACCCGCGACCTGGGAAATGAGCAGTTCTTC.

This chain uses TRBV29-1 with TRBJ1-2; 7 positions match TRBD1. Germline lookup yields CDR1 SQVTM and CDR2 ANQGSEA. The CDR3 sequence is 13 residues long. The J segment lost 2 bases and the V segment lost 6 bases, leaving 6 bases of the junction unmatched. CDR3 coding DNA: TGCAGCGTCATTGGGACAGAAAACTATGGCTACACCTTC. Amino acids: CSVIGTENYGYTF.

A word on this clonotype: One junction end does not reproduce the germline sequence, and a read error may be involved. The chain recombines TRBV20-1 with TRBJ2-7; 14 bases map to TRBD2. Germline V gives CDR1 DFQATT, CDR2 SNEGSKA (reference sequence). This CDR3 is built from 15 residues. CDR3 in DNA: TGCAGTGCAAGAGGGACTAGCGGGAGAAAGGACGAGCAGTACTTC. It yields the protein CSARGTSGRKDEQYF.

The CDR3 region is CSARGRVKSSYNEQFF. The CDR3 region has the DNA TGCAGTGCTAGGGGGCGGGTAAAGAGCTCCTACAATGAGCAGTTCTTC. The chain has TRBV20-1 and TRBJ2-1, with D perhaps assigned TRBD1 or TRBD2 (5 bases each). The CDR3 has 16 amino acids. Germline-derived CDR1 and CDR2 are DFQATT and SNEGSKA (reference sequence). The V end was cut by 3 bases, the J end by 0 bases, with 15 bases between.

This clonotype was seen a handful of times. The rearrangement links TRBV12-3 or TRBV12-4 to TRBJ2-5, with a possible D match to TRBD1 (6 bases). CDR3 size: 14 residues. V was clipped by 6 bases and J by 2 bases, with 13 bases between them. For the CDR3, the DNA is TGTGCCAGCAGCCATAATGGACAGCAAGAGACCCAGTACTTC. This gives the protein CASSHNGQQETQYF.

As regards this clonotype: A read error may be the cause here, since a much bigger clone is one base away. J is TRBJ2-3 and V is TRBV5-1, with 8 bases identical to TRBD2. Germline loops: CDR1 SGHRS, CDR2 YFSETQ. The CDR3 runs 14 residues. The CDR3 here is CASSLGTSKDTQYF. The CDR3 DNA reads as TGCGCCAGCAGCTTGGGGACTAGCAAAGATACGCAGTATTTT.

This chain uses TRBV19 with TRBJ1-2; a weak D match, TRBD1 (6 bases). Germline lookup yields CDR1 LNHDA and CDR2 SQIVND (reference sequence). Between the trimmed V and J ends, which lost 9 bases and 6 bases, there was a span of 20 bases. The CDR3 consists of 14 residues. The CDR3 DNA follows: TGTGCCAGCCGCCGCATCCAGGCAGGGGATGGCTACACCTTC. It is translated as CASRRIQAGDGYTF.

This clonotype was seen only a few times. The chain links TRBV6-5 to TRBJ2-7; 8 nucleotides line up with TRBD1. The CDR3 sequence is 16 residues long. Unmatched junction bases numbered 13, after V lost 5 bases and J lost 4 bases. In germline, CDR1 is MNHEY, CDR2 SVGAGI. The CDR3 loop is CASSTSPAGGIYEQYF. The CDR3 DNA reads as TGTGCCAGCAGTACATCCCCGGCAGGGGGCATTTACGAGCAGTACTTC.

This clonotype was counted only a few times. The chain is built from TRBV2 and TRBJ2-3, with TRBD2 as a possible D gene (6 bases). The CDR3 has 14 amino acids. Germline V gene data show CDR1 as SNHLY and CDR2 as FYNNEI. V lost 8 bases and J lost 2, with 14 bases in between. For the CDR3, the DNA is TGTGCCAGCCGACTAGATGGTTCCACAGATACGCAGTATTTT. Translated: CASRLDGSTDTQYF.

Turning to this clonotype: The junction and the germline gene differ at one end; a read error may be behind it. This chain links TRBV9 with TRBJ2-1, with 9 bases aligning to TRBD2. The V gene's germline CDR1 is SGDLS and CDR2 YYNGEE. The CDR3 is 15 residues long. The CDR3 region has the DNA TGTGCCAGCAGCGCGACTAGCGGAACCTACAATGAGCGGTTCTTC. It is translated as CASSATSGTYNERFF.

The genes are TRBV3-1 and TRBJ2-2; tentative D call: TRBD1 (6 bases). Deletions cut 2 bases from V and 5 bases from J, with 12 bases between. This CDR3 is 15 amino acids long. Germline CDR1 is LGHDT and CDR2 is YNNKEL (reference sequence). The CDR3 DNA is TGTGCCAGCAGCCAAACGCAGGGGTCGACCGGGGAGCTGTTTTTT. Protein sequence: CASSQTQGSTGELFF.

This clonotype was seen ten or more times. This chain links TRBV9 with TRBJ2-1, with 11 nucleotides matching TRBD1. CDR3 length equals 15 residues. The germline gives CDR1 SGDLS, CDR2 YYNGEE. J lost 3 bases, V lost 4 bases, and 3 bases had no gene match. The CDR3 region is CASSPGQGVYNEQFF. The CDR3 coding sequence is TGTGCCAGCAGCCCGGGACAGGGGGTCTACAATGAGCAGTTCTTC.

This clonotype was seen a few times. The V and J genes are TRBV4-1 and TRBJ2-5; unclear D gene. Trimming took off 5 bases at V and 5 bases at J, with 12 bases between the two ends. The CDR3 loop spans 13 amino acids. Germline V CDR1 and CDR2: MGHRA, YSYEKL. The chain's CDR3 is CASSSVLVETQYF. Here the CDR3 DNA reads TGCGCCAGCAGCTCGGTACTTGTGGAGACCCAGTACTTC.

The rearrangement uses TRBV12-3 or TRBV12-4 and TRBJ2-2, with D maybe TRBD2 (6 bases). V was trimmed by 6 bases and J by 5 bases, leaving 13 bases between them. CDR3 length equals 14 residues. Here the CDR3 DNA reads TGTGCCAGCAGGCTAGCGTCGGTGACCGGGGAGCTGTTTTTT. This encodes CASRLASVTGELFF.

V gene TRBV4-1 combines with J gene TRBJ2-7; 7 nucleotides line up with TRBD1. V shed 2 bases and J 2 bases; nucleotides not matched to a gene: 3. Germline loops: CDR1 MGHRA, CDR2 YSYEKL. This CDR3 is 14 amino acids long. As DNA, the CDR3 is TGCGCCAGCAGCCAACAAGGGGGCCCCTACGAGCAGTACTTC. Translation gives CASSQQGGPYEQYF.

The chain links TRBV10-3 to TRBJ1-2; 7 positions match TRBD1. The CDR3 has 14 residues. With 8 bases clipped from V and 1 base from J, the junction kept 7 bases outside the gene matches. Germline V gene lookup returns CDR1 ENHRY and CDR2 SYGVKD. The CDR3 reads CAIGGGPINYGYTF. The CDR3 DNA follows: TGTGCCATCGGAGGGGGCCCGATTAACTATGGCTACACCTTC.

This chain connects TRBV2 to TRBJ1-2; 8 bases map to TRBD1. The J segment lost 4 bases and the V segment lost 5 bases, leaving 12 bases of the junction unmatched. The CDR3 consists of 16 residues. The germline V gene encodes CDR1 SNHLY and CDR2 FYNNEI. CDR3 protein: CASSSSYPTGAYGYTF. The CDR3 DNA reads TGTGCCAGCAGTTCCTCCTACCCGACAGGGGCCTATGGCTACACCTTC. The whole variable domain, remainder taken from reference TRBV2 and TRBJ1-2, is EPEVTQTPSHQVTQMGQEVILRCVPISNHLYFYWYRQILGQKVEFLVSFYNNEISEKSEIFDDQFSVERPDGSNFTLKIRSTKLEDSAMYFCASSSSYPTGAYGYTFGSGTRLTVV.

The V gene is TRBV3-1, the J gene TRBJ2-5; 8 nucleotides align to TRBD1. The J segment lost 5 bases and the V segment lost 2 bases, leaving 13 bases of the junction unmatched. This CDR3 has 17 amino acids. Germline V gene data show CDR1 as LGHDT and CDR2 as YNNKEL (reference sequence). The CDR3 spells CASSQIGADRDGETQYF. In nucleotides, the CDR3 is TGTGCCAGCAGCCAAATTGGGGCGGACAGGGATGGGGAGACCCAGTACTTC.

The V and J genes are TRBV12-3 or TRBV12-4 and TRBJ1-3; 7 bases are a match to TRBD1. The CDR3 spans 15 residues. Unmatched junction bases numbered 3, after V lost 4 bases and J lost 0 bases. The CDR3 region has the DNA TGTGCCAGCAGTTACGGGACAGACTCTGGAAACACCATATATTTT. It encodes CASSYGTDSGNTIYF.

The genes are TRBV28 and TRBJ1-4; TRBD1 agrees at 7 bases. Per the germline V gene, CDR1 is MDHEN and CDR2 is SYDVKM. V lost 2 bases and J lost 0; bases outside the gene matches: 15. This CDR3 has 20 residues. The CDR3 region is CASSLISRDSPPSTNEKLFF. The CDR3 DNA reads as TGTGCCAGCAGTTTAATTTCAAGGGACAGTCCCCCCTCAACTAATGAAAAACTGTTTTTT.